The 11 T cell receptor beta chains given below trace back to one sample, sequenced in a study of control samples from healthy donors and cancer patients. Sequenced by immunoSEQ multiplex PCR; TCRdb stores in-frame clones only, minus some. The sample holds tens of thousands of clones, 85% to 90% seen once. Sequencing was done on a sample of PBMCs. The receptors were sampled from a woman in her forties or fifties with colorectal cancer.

The CDR3: CASKWGNEQFF. CDR3 nucleotide sequence: TGTGCCAGCAAATGGGGCAATGAGCAGTTCTTC. The chain joins TRBV27 to TRBJ2-1; D uncertain. CDR3 length: 11 amino acids. Germline-derived CDR1 and CDR2 are MNHEY and SMNVEV (reference sequence). Trimming shortened V by 7 bases and J by 6 bases, and 7 bases separated the two germline ends.

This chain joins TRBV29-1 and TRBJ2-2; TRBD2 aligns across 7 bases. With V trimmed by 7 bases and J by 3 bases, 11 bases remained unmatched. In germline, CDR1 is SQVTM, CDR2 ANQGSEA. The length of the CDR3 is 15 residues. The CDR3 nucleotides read TGCAGCGGGGGGGGGAGGAGCGGTTACACCGGGGAGCTGTTTTTT. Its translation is CSGGGRSGYTGELFF.

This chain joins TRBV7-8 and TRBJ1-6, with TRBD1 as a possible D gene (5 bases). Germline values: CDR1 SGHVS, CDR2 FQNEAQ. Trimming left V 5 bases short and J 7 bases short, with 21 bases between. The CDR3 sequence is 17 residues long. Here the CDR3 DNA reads TGTGCCAGCAGCCTGGGGGGGGTCACAGCCCCAAATTCACCCCTCCACTTT. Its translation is CASSLGGVTAPNSPLHF.

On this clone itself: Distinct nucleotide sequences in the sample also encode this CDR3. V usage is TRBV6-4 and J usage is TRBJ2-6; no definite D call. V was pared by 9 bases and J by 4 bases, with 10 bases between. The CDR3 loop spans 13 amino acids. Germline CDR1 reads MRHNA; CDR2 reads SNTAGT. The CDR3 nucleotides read TGTGCCAGTAGGCAGGACGGGGCCAACGTCCTGACTTTC. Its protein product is CASRQDGANVLTF.

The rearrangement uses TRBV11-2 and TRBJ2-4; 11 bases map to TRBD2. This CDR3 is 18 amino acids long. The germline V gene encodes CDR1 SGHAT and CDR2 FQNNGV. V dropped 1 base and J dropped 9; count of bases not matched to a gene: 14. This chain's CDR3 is CASSLGTLAGGLGGIQYF. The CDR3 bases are TGTGCCAGCAGCTTAGGAACGTTAGCGGGGGGGCTGGGCGGCATTCAGTACTTC.

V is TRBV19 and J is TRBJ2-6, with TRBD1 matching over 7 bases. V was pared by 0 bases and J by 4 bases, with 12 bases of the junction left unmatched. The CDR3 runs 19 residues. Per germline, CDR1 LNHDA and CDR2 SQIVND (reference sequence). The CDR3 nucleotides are TGTGCCAGTAGTATAGATCACGGGACAGCTCTTCCCGGGGCCAACGTCCTGACTTTC. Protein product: CASSIDHGTALPGANVLTF.

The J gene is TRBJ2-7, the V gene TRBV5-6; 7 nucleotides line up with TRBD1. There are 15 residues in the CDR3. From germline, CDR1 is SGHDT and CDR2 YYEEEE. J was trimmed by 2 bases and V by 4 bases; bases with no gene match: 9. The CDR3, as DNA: TGTGCCAGCAGCCAAACCCGGCAGGGGGCCTACGAGCAGTACGTC. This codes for CASSQTRQGAYEQYV.

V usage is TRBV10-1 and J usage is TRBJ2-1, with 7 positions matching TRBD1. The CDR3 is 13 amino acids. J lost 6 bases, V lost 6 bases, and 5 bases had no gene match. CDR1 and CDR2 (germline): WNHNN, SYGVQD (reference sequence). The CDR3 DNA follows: TGCGCCAGCAGAAAACAGGGGCGCAATGAGCAGTTCTTC. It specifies CASRKQGRNEQFF.

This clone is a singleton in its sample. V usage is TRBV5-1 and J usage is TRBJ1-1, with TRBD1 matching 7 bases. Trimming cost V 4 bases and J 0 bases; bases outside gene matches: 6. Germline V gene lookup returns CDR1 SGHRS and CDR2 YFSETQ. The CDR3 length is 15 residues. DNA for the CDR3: TGCGCCAGCAGCCCTCGACAGGGACTGAACACTGAAGCTTTCTTT. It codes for CASSPRQGLNTEAFF.

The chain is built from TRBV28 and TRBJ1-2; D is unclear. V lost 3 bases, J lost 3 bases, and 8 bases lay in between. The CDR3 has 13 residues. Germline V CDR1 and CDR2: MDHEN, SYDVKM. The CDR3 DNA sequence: TGTGCCAGCAGTTTTGGCAGTTACTATGGCTACACCTTC. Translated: CASSFGSYYGYTF.

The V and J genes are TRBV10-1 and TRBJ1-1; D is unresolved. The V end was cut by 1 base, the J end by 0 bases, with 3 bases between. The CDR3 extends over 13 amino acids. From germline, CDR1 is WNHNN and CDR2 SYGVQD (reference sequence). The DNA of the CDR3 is TGCGCCAGCAGTGAGTACGTGAACACTGAAGCTTTCTTT. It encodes CASSEYVNTEAFF.